A selection of T cell receptor beta chains follows, all from one sample in a study of immune characterization of retroperitoneal liposarcoma. TCRdb redid the calling of the PCR reads with MiXCR, one entry per CDR3 protein. The sample has about 7,600 distinct CDR3 sequences, around 45% seen once. Source material: tumor tissue. The receptor set was obtained from a male donor with retroperitoneal liposarcoma. CDR3s include the opening cysteine and the closing phenylalanine or tryptophan. A D gene is named only where the DNA matches it firmly. A clone size is listed for some rows: how often the clone was seen (once, few, many), or a class if it is expanded.

>TRBJ2-2|TRBV6-2/TRBV6-3|TRBD2|NA
TGTGCCAGTCCCTCGGGCGACCCTAGCGGGAGGGGGACTCTCACCGGGGAGCTGTTTTTT
CASPSGDPSGRGTLTGELFF
>TRBJ2-2|TRBV6-4|TRBD2|NA
TGTGCCAGCAGTGAAGCGGGGGGCACCGGGGAGCTGTTTTTT
CASSEAGGTGELFF
>TRBJ2-1|TRBV25-1|NA|medium-sized
TGTGCCAGCAGCACACAAGCCGGCGAGCAGTTCTTC
CASSTQAGEQFF
>TRBJ2-5|TRBV27|NA|NA
TGTGCCAGCAGTTCCCCGGAGGAGACCCAGTACTTC
CASSSPEETQYF
>TRBJ2-7|TRBV28|NA|NA
TGTGCCAGCAGTTCTTACAGGGGAGGATTTCGGGAGCAGTACTTC
CASSSYRGGFREQYF
>TRBJ1-1|TRBV6-1|NA|few
TGTGCCAGCACCTCGAGGGGCATGCCAGGGGAGGCAGCTTTCTTT
CASTSRGMPGEAAFF
>TRBJ2-3|TRBV9|TRBD2|NA
TGTGCCAGCAGCTTTAGCGGGGACCTCACAGATACGCAGTATTTT
CASSFSGDLTDTQYF
>TRBJ1-1|TRBV7-2|NA|NA
TGTGCCAGCAGCTTTCGTCCCAACACTGAAGCTTTCTTT
CASSFRPNTEAFF
>TRBJ2-7|TRBV6-1|NA|NA
TGTGCCAGCACCTTGTATTCAGGGAGAGGAGAGCAGTACTTC
CASTLYSGRGEQYF
>TRBJ2-7|TRBV7-2|TRBD2|NA
TGTGCCAGCAGCTCGCTGACTAGCGGGGCGACCTACGAGCAGTACTTC
CASSSLTSGATYEQYF
>TRBJ1-1|TRBV6-1|NA|few
TGTGCCAGCAGTGAAAATGAAGCTTTCTTT
CASSENEAFF
>TRBJ2-1|TRBV6-1|NA|medium-sized
TGTGCCAGCAAAAGCGCCTCTAAGTGGGAGCAGTTCTTC
CASKSASKWEQFF
>TRBJ1-6|TRBV6-6|TRBD1|NA
TGTGCCAGCAGTTACGAGGCCGGGACAGGGAGGTCACCCCTCCACTTT
CASSYEAGTGRSPLHF
>TRBJ2-1|TRBV27|NA|NA
TGTGCCAGCAGTTCCCTAGTGAGAGACAATGAGCAGTTCTTC
CASSSLVRDNEQFF
>TRBJ2-5|TRBV27|TRBD1|few
TGTGCCAGCAGGGCCGGGACAGGGTCCCCCGAGGCCCAGTACTTC
CASRAGTGSPEAQYF
>TRBJ2-7|TRBV6-5|NA|NA
TGTGCCAGCAGGAGGGGAATAGGCTACGAGCAGTACTTC
CASRRGIGYEQYF
>TRBJ2-5|TRBV7-6|TRBD2|NA
TGTGCCAGCAGCTTAGTGGGGGGGGAGCAAGAGACCCAGTACTTC
CASSLVGGEQETQYF
>TRBJ2-3|TRBV11-3|NA|NA
TGTGCCAGCAGCTTCGGGGGTGACACAGATACGCAGTATTTT
CASSFGGDTDTQYF
>TRBJ2-1|TRBV6-1|NA|few
TGTGCCAGCAGTCCTGACTACAATGAGCAGTTCTTC
CASSPDYNEQFF
>TRBJ2-1|TRBV11-3|TRBD2|NA
TGTGCCAGCAGCTATAGCGGGCTTAACAATGAGCAGTTCTTC
CASSYSGLNNEQFF
>TRBJ2-3|TRBV6-6|NA|NA
TGTGCCATCAGGGGTGGCGGGAGTCGTAATTGGGGCACAGATACGCAGTATTTT
CAIRGGGSRNWGTDTQYF
>TRBJ2-7|TRBV6-8|TRBD1|NA
TGTGCCAGCAGTCGGGACAGGGAAAGGAACGAGCAGTACTTC
CASSRDRERNEQYF
>TRBJ2-5|TRBV6-8|NA|NA
TGTGCCAGCAGGCGTAGAGCGGAAGAGACCCAGTACTTC
CASRRRAEETQYF
>TRBJ1-2|TRBV10-2|TRBD1|NA
TGCGCCAGCAGGAGGGACAGGGGGTATGGCTACACCTTC
CASRRDRGYGYTF
>TRBJ2-7|TRBV11-2|NA|few
TGTGCCAGCAGCTTAATGCCGGACGCCTACGAGCAGTACTTC
CASSLMPDAYEQYF
>TRBJ2-7|TRBV6-1|TRBD2|few
TGTGCCAGCAGTGGGGAAGCGGGAGGGGCCTACGAGCAGTACTTC
CASSGEAGGAYEQYF
>TRBJ2-5|TRBV7-8|NA|few
TGTGCCAGCAGCTTAGGAGCAGAGACCCAGTACTTC
CASSLGAETQYF
>TRBJ2-7|TRBV12-3/TRBV12-4|NA|NA
TGTGCCAGCAGTGACAGGTCCTACGAGCAGTACTTC
CASSDRSYEQYF
>TRBJ2-1|TRBV11-2|NA|NA
TGTGCCAGCAGCTTTGCGTCACAGAGTCAAGAGACCCAGTTCTTC
CASSFASQSQETQFF
>TRBJ2-1|TRBV6-1|NA|NA
TGTGCCAGCAGTTCCGGGATCTCGGGCTCCGGCGAGCAGTTCTTC
CASSSGISGSGEQFF
>TRBJ2-4|TRBV27|NA|NA
TGTGCCAGCAGTTTGGGACCCTTAAACATTCAGTACTTC
CASSLGPLNIQYF
>TRBJ2-1|TRBV10-1|TRBD2|few
TGCGCCAGCAGTGAGTCTCTAGCGGGAGAGAACAATGAGCAGTTCTTC
CASSESLAGENNEQFF
>TRBJ2-7|TRBV7-2|NA|NA
TGTGCCAGCACCCCGACCCGGACGGAGTACGAGCAGTACTTC
CASTPTRTEYEQYF
>TRBJ2-7|TRBV7-2|NA|few
TGTGCCAGCAACCCCGGGGGTGTGACCTACGAGCAGTACTTC
CASNPGGVTYEQYF
>TRBJ2-3|TRBV6-1|NA|NA
TGTGCCAGCAGCCCTTTTGGCCCTACTAGCACAGATACGCAGTATTTT
CASSPFGPTSTDTQYF
>TRBJ1-2|TRBV7-2|TRBD1|NA
TGTGCCAGCAGCTTAGACGGACAGGGTGTATATGGCTACACCTTC
CASSLDGQGVYGYTF
>TRBJ2-3|TRBV12-3/TRBV12-4|TRBD2|many
TGTGCCAGCAGTTTACGGGGGGGGACATTGACAGATACGCAGTATTTT
CASSLRGGTLTDTQYF
>TRBJ2-5|TRBV12-3/TRBV12-4|NA|NA
TGTGCCAGCAGTTTTATGGGTGTTCAGACCCAGTACTTC
CASSFMGVQTQYF
>TRBJ2-2|TRBV6-5|NA|few
TGTGCCAGCCACTCGGGCCGGGAGCTGTTTTTT
CASHSGRELFF
>TRBJ2-2|TRBV6-1|NA|NA
TGTGCCAGCAGTGAAATCCCGGGAACTAGCCCCGGGGAGCTGTTTTTT
CASSEIPGTSPGELFF
>TRBJ2-1|TRBV12-3/TRBV12-4|NA|large
TGTGCCAGCAGTTTAGAAGGAGCGGAGCAGTTCTTC
CASSLEGAEQFF
>TRBJ2-1|TRBV6-5|TRBD2|large
TGTGCCAGCAGTGACTCGAGCGGGGGGGCCTACAATGAGCAGTTCTTC
CASSDSSGGAYNEQFF
>TRBJ2-5|TRBV6-5|NA|many
TGTGCCAGCAGTTACGGGCCTGAAGAGACCCAGTACTTC
CASSYGPEETQYF
>TRBJ2-1|TRBV12-3/TRBV12-4|NA|NA
TGTGCCAGCACCCCGCGGTACAATGAGCAGTTCTTC
CASTPRYNEQFF
>TRBJ2-1|TRBV11-3|NA|few
TGTGCCAGCAGCGCCCGGCCGCTTATGGGGAAAGAGACCCAGTTCTTC
CASSARPLMGKETQFF
>TRBJ2-3|TRBV6-6|NA|NA
TGTGCCAGCAGTTACGACCGCACAGATACGCAGTATTTT
CASSYDRTDTQYF
>TRBJ2-7|TRBV7-2|NA|medium-sized
TGTGCCAGCAGCTTAGATGGCGGGGCCTACAATGAGCAGTACTTC
CASSLDGGAYNEQYF
>TRBJ2-5|TRBV7-6|NA|many
TGTGCCAGCAGCTCACCGACTTTCGACTTTTACAATGAGCAGTACTTC
CASSSPTFDFYNEQYF
>TRBJ2-7|TRBV6-1|NA|NA
TGTGCCAGCAGCTCCCCGGGGGGCAGCTACAATGAGCAGTACTTC
CASSSPGGSYNEQYF
>TRBJ2-7|TRBV14|NA|NA
TGTGCCAGCAGCCAAGTGAACCGGGGTCCTTTGGAGCAGTACTTC
CASSQVNRGPLEQYF
>TRBJ1-2|TRBV7-2|NA|NA
TGTGCCAGCAGCCCGGGCCCGAACTATGGCTACACCTTC
CASSPGPNYGYTF
>TRBJ1-1|TRBV7-8|NA|NA
TGTGCCAGCAGCATAACCCGTGGAGGTGAAGCTTTCTTT
CASSITRGGEAFF
>TRBJ2-3|TRBV12-3/TRBV12-4|TRBD2|once
TGTGCCAGCAAGCCGGGACTAGCGGGAGGGGATACGCAGTATTTT
CASKPGLAGGDTQYF
>TRBJ2-5|TRBV12-3/TRBV12-4|TRBD2|large
TGTGCCAGCAGCCGACTAGCGGACCAAGAGACCCAGTACTTC
CASSRLADQETQYF
>TRBJ2-1|TRBV6-5|NA|few
TGTGCCAGCAGTTGGGGACTCTACAATGAGCAGTTCTTC
CASSWGLYNEQFF